Listed below are T cell receptor beta chains from one sample, sequenced in a study of control samples from healthy donors and cancer patients. Data came from immunoSEQ multiplex PCR; TCRdb stores just in-frame clones and leaves some out. Of 150,000 or so clones listed, 85% to 90% are singletons. The sequenced sample consisted of blood. These receptors all come from a man younger than 35 in good health. CDR3s leave out the opening cysteine and the closing phenylalanine or tryptophan. The order of the fields is J gene, V gene, D gene, CDR3 protein. A D gene is named only where the DNA matches it firmly.

j_call: TRBJ2-7; v_call: TRBV10-3; d_call: TRBD2; cdr3_aa: ATRLADDYEQY
j_call: TRBJ1-1; v_call: TRBV7-9; d_call: TRBD1; cdr3_aa: ASSKAPTGKNTEAF
j_call: TRBJ2-3; v_call: TRBV19; d_call: TRBD2; cdr3_aa: ASSARRGADTQY
j_call: TRBJ1-6; v_call: TRBV5-5; d_call: -; cdr3_aa: ASSLADTSPLH
j_call: TRBJ2-7; v_call: TRBV5-8; d_call: -; cdr3_aa: ASSEIFSGVHEQY
j_call: TRBJ1-1; v_call: TRBV7-9; d_call: -; cdr3_aa: ASSYEANTEAF
j_call: TRBJ1-1; v_call: TRBV9; d_call: TRBD1; cdr3_aa: ASSPGTGGMNTEAF
j_call: TRBJ1-5; v_call: TRBV6-5; d_call: -; cdr3_aa: ASRRQSSQPQH
j_call: TRBJ2-2; v_call: TRBV11-2; d_call: -; cdr3_aa: ASSLTNTGELF
j_call: TRBJ1-6; v_call: TRBV5-1; d_call: -; cdr3_aa: ASSQGWGNDNSPLH
j_call: TRBJ1-5; v_call: TRBV24-1; d_call: -; cdr3_aa: ATSGSSNQPQH
j_call: TRBJ1-1; v_call: TRBV6-5; d_call: TRBD1; cdr3_aa: ASSSQGAVKTEAF
j_call: TRBJ1-1; v_call: TRBV19; d_call: -; cdr3_aa: ASSISVNTEAF
j_call: TRBJ1-6; v_call: TRBV10-3; d_call: -; cdr3_aa: AISGGGNKDNLPLH
j_call: TRBJ2-1; v_call: TRBV27; d_call: -; cdr3_aa: ASRGLQGDNEQF
j_call: TRBJ2-7; v_call: TRBV7-2; d_call: -; cdr3_aa: ASSSYYEQY
j_call: TRBJ2-7; v_call: TRBV11-2; d_call: -; cdr3_aa: ASSLDGGSYEQY
j_call: TRBJ1-5; v_call: TRBV4-2; d_call: -; cdr3_aa: ASSQGGYNQPQH
j_call: TRBJ2-5; v_call: TRBV28; d_call: TRBD2; cdr3_aa: ASSLGGGTQETQY
j_call: TRBJ2-2; v_call: TRBV4-1; d_call: TRBD2; cdr3_aa: ASSRGGNTGELF
j_call: TRBJ1-2; v_call: TRBV7-2; d_call: TRBD1; cdr3_aa: ASSLDWTGGMANYGYT
j_call: TRBJ2-3; v_call: TRBV7-9; d_call: -; cdr3_aa: ASSQRGTGTDTQY
j_call: TRBJ2-7; v_call: TRBV28; d_call: -; cdr3_aa: ASSPTPYEQY
j_call: TRBJ2-2; v_call: TRBV2; d_call: TRBD2; cdr3_aa: ASIPSSGGDTGELF
j_call: TRBJ2-5; v_call: TRBV27; d_call: -; cdr3_aa: ASKDNRYQETQY
j_call: TRBJ2-4; v_call: TRBV7-9; d_call: -; cdr3_aa: ASSRTVPGENIQY
j_call: TRBJ1-6; v_call: TRBV19; d_call: -; cdr3_aa: ASRRLNSPLH
j_call: TRBJ2-7; v_call: TRBV5-4; d_call: TRBD2; cdr3_aa: ASSSAGGFIEQY
j_call: TRBJ2-1; v_call: TRBV4-3; d_call: TRBD2; cdr3_aa: ASSQDGGGGGDEQF
j_call: TRBJ2-5; v_call: TRBV5-1; d_call: -; cdr3_aa: ASSFSNREETQY
j_call: TRBJ1-5; v_call: TRBV28; d_call: TRBD1; cdr3_aa: ASSFLGTGLQPQH
j_call: TRBJ1-2; v_call: TRBV7-3; d_call: -; cdr3_aa: ASSRDTSNYGYT
j_call: TRBJ2-2; v_call: TRBV5-5; d_call: -; cdr3_aa: ASSSITGTTTGELF
j_call: TRBJ2-5; v_call: TRBV6-5; d_call: -; cdr3_aa: ASSPPGGGQETQY
j_call: TRBJ2-1; v_call: TRBV7-2; d_call: -; cdr3_aa: ASSPGTAPYNEQF
j_call: TRBJ2-7; v_call: TRBV5-1; d_call: -; cdr3_aa: ASSGGDTLGEQY
j_call: TRBJ1-2; v_call: TRBV5-6; d_call: -; cdr3_aa: ASSLAIKYGYT
j_call: TRBJ2-5; v_call: TRBV6-1; d_call: -; cdr3_aa: ASSDPGTPSGTQY
j_call: TRBJ2-5; v_call: TRBV23-1; d_call: TRBD1; cdr3_aa: ASSQFPGQGYWETQY
j_call: TRBJ2-5; v_call: TRBV5-6; d_call: TRBD1; cdr3_aa: ASSPTGGETQY
j_call: TRBJ1-5; v_call: TRBV27; d_call: -; cdr3_aa: ASSPGGVRNQPQH
j_call: TRBJ1-2; v_call: TRBV27; d_call: -; cdr3_aa: ASSLSQGKTIGYT